The 4 T cell receptor beta chains reported below all come from one sample, sequenced in a study of T cell responses to AZD1222 COVID-19 vaccine (dated by TCRdb to about 2021). Read against the paper, the sample's time point label means: baseline before first vaccination. Library preparation used the immunoSEQ multiplex PCR assay. The immuneACCESS repertoire file appears here via TCRdb, limited to in-frame rearrangements. These files lack a portion of the clones; in checked studies, under half of the deficit traces to unresolved V genes, and the cause of the others is not known. This sample holds some 110,000 clones; 85% to 95% were observed only once. More than 2.5% of the sample is held by the ten biggest clonotypes. Sample: peripheral blood, taken on day 0 of AZD1222 vaccination. Receptor source: an adult in good health.

The rearrangement links TRBV7-9 to TRBJ2-7; 10 positions match TRBD2. The J segment lost 4 bases and the V segment lost 4 bases, leaving 4 bases of the junction unmatched. The germline CDR1 and CDR2 sequences are SEHNR and FQNEAQ (reference sequence). The CDR3 has 14 residues. The CDR3 spells CASSSSSGSYEQYF. DNA for the CDR3: TGTGCCAGCAGCTCCTCTAGCGGGAGTTACGAGCAGTACTTC.

The chain uses TRBV28 and TRBJ1-4; D unclear. The CDR3 runs 14 residues. CDR1 and CDR2 (germline): MDHEN, SYDVKM. V shed 0 bases and J shed 6 bases, with 8 bases lying between them. The CDR3, as DNA: TGTGCCAGCAGTTTATGGAGGTTGGATGAAAAACTGTTTTTT. Translating gives CASSLWRLDEKLFF.

The V gene is TRBV5-1, the J gene TRBJ2-7, with 8 bases lining up with TRBD1. J lost 3 bases, V lost 4 bases, and 3 bases had no gene match. Germline V CDR1 and CDR2: SGHRS, YFSETQ. CDR3 size: 13 residues. The CDR3 reads CASSATGGYEQYF. The CDR3 DNA is TGCGCCAGCAGCGCCACAGGGGGCTACGAGCAGTACTTC.

The chain combines TRBV5-1 with TRBJ1-4; D gene ambiguous. V lost 0 bases to trimming and J lost 8 bases, with 11 bases between them. CDR1 and CDR2 (germline): SGHRS, YFSETQ. The CDR3 loop spans 14 amino acids. The CDR3 loop is CASSLGASGEKLFF. CDR3 nucleotide sequence: TGCGCCAGCAGCTTGGGGGCTTCGGGGGAAAAACTGTTTTTT.